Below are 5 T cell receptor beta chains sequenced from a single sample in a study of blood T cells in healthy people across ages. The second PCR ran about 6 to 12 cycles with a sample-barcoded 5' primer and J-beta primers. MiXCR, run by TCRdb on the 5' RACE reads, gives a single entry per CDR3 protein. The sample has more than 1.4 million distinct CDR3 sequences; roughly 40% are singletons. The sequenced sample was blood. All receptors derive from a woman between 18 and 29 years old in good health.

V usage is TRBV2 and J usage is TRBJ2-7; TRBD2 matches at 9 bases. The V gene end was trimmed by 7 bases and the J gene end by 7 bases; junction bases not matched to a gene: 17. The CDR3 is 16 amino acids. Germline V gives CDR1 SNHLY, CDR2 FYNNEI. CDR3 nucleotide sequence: TGTGCCAGCAAAGTGGGAGCGGGGGGATCCTACAATGAGCAGTACTTC. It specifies CASKVGAGGSYNEQYF.

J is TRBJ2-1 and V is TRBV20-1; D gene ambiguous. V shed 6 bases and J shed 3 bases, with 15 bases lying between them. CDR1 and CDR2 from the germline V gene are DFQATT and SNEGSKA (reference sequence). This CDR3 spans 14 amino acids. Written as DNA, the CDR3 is TGCAGTGCCCCACCATTTCAGCTCTACAATGAGCAGTTCTTC. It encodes CSAPPFQLYNEQFF.

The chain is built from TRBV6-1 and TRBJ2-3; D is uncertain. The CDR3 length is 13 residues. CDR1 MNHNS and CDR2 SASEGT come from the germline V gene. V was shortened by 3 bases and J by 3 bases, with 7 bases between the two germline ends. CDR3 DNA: TGTGCCAGCAGTGATGGCCCGACAGATACGCAGTATTTT. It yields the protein CASSDGPTDTQYF.

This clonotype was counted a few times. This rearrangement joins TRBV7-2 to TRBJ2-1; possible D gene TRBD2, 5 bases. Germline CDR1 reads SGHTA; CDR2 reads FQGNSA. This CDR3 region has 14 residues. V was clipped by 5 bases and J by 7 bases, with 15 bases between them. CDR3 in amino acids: CASSLTGSGNEQFF. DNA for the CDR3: TGTGCCAGCAGCCTCACGGGGTCGGGGAATGAGCAGTTCTTC.

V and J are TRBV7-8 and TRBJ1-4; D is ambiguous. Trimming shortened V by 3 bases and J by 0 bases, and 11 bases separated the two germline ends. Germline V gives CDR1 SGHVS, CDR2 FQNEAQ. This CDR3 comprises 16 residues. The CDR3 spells CASSFRAGSTNEKLFF. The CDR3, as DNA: TGTGCCAGCAGCTTCCGGGCCGGATCAACTAATGAAAAACTGTTTTTT. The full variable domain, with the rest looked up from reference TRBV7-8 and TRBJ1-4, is GAGVSQSPRYKVAKRGQDVALRCDPISGHVSLFWYQQALGQGPEFLTYFQNEAQLDKSGLPSDRFFAERPEGSVSTLKIQRTQQEDSAVYLCASSFRAGSTNEKLFFGSGTQLSVL.